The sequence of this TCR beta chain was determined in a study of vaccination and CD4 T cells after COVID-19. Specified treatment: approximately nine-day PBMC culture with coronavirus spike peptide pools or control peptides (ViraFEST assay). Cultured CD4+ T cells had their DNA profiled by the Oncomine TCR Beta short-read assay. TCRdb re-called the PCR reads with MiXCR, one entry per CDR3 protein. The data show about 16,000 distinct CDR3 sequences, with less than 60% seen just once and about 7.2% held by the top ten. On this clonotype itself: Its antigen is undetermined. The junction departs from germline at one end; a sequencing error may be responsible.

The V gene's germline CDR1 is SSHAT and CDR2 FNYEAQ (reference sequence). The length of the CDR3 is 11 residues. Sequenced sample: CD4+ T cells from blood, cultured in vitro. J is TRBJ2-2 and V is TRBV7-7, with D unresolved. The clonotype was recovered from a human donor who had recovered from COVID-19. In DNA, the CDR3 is TGTGCTAGCAGCTCTGGCAGGGAGCTGTTTTTT. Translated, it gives CASSSGRELFF.